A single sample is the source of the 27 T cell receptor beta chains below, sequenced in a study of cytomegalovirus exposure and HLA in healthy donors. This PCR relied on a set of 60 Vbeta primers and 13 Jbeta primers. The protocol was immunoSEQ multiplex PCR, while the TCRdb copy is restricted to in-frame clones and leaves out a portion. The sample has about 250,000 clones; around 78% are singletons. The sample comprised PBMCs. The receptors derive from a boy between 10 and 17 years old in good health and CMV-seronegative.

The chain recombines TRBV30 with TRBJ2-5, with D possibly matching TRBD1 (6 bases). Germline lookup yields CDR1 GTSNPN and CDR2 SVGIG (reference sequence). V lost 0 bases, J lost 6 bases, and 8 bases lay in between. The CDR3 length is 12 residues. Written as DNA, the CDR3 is TGTGCCTGGAGTGTAACAGGGAAGACCCAGTACTTC. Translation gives CAWSVTGKTQYF.

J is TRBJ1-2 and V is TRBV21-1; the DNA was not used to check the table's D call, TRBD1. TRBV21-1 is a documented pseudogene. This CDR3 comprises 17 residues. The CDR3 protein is CASRPGRDRRFNYGYTF. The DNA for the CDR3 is TGTGCCAGCCGTCCCGGGCGGGACAGAAGATTTAACTATGGCTACACCTTC.

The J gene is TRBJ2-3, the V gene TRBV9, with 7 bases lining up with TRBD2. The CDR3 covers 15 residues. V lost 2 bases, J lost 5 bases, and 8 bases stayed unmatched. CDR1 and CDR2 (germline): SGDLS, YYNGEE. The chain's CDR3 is CASSVRGERKDTQYF. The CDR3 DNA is TGTGCCAGCAGCGTTCGGGGGGAGAGGAAAGATACGCAGTATTTT.

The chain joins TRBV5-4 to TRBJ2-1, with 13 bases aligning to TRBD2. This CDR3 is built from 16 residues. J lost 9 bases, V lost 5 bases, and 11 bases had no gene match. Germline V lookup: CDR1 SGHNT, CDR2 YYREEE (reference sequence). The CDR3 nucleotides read TGTGCCAGCAGGATCACTAGCGGGAGGGGGGAGGGTGAGCAGTTCTTC. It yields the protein CASRITSGRGEGEQFF.

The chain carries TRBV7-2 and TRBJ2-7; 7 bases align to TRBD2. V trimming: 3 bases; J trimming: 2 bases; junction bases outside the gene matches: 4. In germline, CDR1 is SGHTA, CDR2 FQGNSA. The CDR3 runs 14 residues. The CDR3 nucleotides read TGTGCCAGCAGCTTCCAGCGGGGAACCTACGAGCAGTACTTC. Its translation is CASSFQRGTYEQYF.

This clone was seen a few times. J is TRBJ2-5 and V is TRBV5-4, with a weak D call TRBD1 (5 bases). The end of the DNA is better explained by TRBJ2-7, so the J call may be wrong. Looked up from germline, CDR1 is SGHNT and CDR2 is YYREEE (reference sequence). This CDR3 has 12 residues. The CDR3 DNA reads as TGTGCCAGCAGCTTGAGGGGTGGCGAGCAGTACTTC. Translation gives CASSLRGGEQYF.

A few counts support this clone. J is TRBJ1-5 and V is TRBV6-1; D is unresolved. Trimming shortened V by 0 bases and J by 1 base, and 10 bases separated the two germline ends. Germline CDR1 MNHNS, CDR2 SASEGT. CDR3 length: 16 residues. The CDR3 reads CASSEASSGSNQPQHF. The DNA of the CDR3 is TGTGCCAGCAGTGAAGCGTCCTCGGGGAGCAATCAGCCCCAGCATTTT.

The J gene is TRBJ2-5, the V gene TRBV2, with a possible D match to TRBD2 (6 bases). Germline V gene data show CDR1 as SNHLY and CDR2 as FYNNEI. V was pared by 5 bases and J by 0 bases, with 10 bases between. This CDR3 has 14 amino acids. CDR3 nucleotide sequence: TGTGCCAGCAGTCGGGGACTGTACCAAGAGACCCAGTACTTC. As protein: CASSRGLYQETQYF.

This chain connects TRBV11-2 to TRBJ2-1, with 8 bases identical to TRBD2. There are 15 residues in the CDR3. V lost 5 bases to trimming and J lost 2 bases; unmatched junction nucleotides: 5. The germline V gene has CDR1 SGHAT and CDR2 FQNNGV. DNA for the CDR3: TGTGCCAGCAGCCTCAGCGGGGGAACCTACAATGAGCAGTTCTTC. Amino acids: CASSLSGGTYNEQFF.

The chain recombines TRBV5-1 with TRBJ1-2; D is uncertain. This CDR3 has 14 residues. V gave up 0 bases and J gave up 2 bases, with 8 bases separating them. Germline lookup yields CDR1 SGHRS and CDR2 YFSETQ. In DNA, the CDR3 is TGCGCCAGCAGCTTGGCCTTGCAGAACTATGGCTACACCTTC. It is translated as CASSLALQNYGYTF.

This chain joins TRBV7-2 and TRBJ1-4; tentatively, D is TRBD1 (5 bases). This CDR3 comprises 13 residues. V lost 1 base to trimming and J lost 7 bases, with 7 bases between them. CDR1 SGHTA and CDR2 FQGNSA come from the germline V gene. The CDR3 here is CASSLGGGEKLFF. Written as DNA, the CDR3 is TGTGCCAGCAGCTTAGGGGGGGGTGAAAAACTGTTTTTT. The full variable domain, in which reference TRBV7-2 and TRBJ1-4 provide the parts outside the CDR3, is GAGVSQSPSNKVTEKGKDVELRCDPISGHTALYWYRQSLGQGLEFLIYFQGNSAPDKSGLPSDRFSAERTGGSVSTLTIQRTQQEDSAVYLCASSLGGGEKLFFGSGTQLSVL.

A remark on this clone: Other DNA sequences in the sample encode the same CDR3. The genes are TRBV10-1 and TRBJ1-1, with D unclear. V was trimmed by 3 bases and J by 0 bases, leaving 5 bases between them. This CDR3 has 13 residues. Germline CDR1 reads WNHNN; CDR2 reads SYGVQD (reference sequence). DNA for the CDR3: TGCGCCAGCAGTGAACTGATGAACACTGAAGCTTTCTTT. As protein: CASSELMNTEAFF.

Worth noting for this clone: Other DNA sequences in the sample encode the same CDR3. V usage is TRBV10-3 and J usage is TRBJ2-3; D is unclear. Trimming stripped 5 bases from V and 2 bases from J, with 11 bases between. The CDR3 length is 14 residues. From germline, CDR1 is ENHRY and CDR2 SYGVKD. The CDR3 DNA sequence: TGTGCCATCAGTCCAGGTCAGGACACAGATACGCAGTATTTT. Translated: CAISPGQDTDTQYF.

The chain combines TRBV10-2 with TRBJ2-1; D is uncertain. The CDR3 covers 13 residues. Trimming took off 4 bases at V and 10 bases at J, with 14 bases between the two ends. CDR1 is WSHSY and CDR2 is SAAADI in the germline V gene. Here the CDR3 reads CASSGSLIREQFF. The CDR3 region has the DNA TGCGCCAGCAGTGGCAGTCTCATACGCGAGCAGTTCTTC.

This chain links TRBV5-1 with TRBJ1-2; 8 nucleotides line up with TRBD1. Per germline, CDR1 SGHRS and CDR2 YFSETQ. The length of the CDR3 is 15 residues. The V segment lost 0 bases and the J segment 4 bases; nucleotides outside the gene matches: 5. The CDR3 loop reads CASSLAGQGLYGYTF. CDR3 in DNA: TGCGCCAGCAGCTTGGCCGGACAGGGTCTCTATGGCTACACCTTC.

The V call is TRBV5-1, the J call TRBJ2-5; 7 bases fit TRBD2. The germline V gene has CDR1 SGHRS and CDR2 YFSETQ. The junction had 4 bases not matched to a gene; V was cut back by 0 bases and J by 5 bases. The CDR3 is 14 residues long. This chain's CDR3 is CASSLAGGGETQYF. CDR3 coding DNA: TGCGCCAGCAGCTTGGCGGGGGGAGGGGAGACCCAGTACTTC.

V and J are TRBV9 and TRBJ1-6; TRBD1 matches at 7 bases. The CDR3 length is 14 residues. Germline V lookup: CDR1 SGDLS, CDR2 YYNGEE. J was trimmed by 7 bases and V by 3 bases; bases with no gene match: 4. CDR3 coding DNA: TGTGCCAGCAGCGCCCAGGGACAGAATTCACCCCTCCACTTT. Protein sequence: CASSAQGQNSPLHF. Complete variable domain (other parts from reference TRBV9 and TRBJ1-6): DSGVTQTPKHLITATGQRVTLRCSPRSGDLSVYWYQQSLDQGLQFLIQYYNGEERAKGNILERFSAQQFPDLHSELNLSSLELGDSALYFCASSAQGQNSPLHFGNGTRLTVT.

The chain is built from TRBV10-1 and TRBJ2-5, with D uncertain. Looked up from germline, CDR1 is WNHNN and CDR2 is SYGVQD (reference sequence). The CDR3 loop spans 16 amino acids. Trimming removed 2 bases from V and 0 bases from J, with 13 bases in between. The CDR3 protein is CASSERPMGYQETQYF. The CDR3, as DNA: TGCGCCAGCAGTGAGCGGCCGATGGGCTACCAAGAGACCCAGTACTTC.

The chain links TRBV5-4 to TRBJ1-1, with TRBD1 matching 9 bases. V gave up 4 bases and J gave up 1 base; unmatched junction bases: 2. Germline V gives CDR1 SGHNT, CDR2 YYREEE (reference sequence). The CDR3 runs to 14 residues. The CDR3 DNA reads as TGTGCCAGCAGCGTGGGACAGGGGAACACTGAAGCTTTCTTT. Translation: CASSVGQGNTEAFF.

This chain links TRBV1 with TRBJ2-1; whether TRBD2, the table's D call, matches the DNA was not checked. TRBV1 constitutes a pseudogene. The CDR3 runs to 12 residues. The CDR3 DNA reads TGCACCAGCAGCCAGAGCGGGGATGAGCAGTTCTTC. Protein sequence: CTSSQSGDEQFF.

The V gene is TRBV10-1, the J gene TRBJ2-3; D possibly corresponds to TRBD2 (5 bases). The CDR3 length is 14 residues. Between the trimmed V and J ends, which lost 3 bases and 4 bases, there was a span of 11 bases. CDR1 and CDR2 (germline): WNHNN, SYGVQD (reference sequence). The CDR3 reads CASSDRGRSDTQYF. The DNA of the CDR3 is TGCGCCAGCAGTGATCGTGGGAGATCAGATACGCAGTATTTT.

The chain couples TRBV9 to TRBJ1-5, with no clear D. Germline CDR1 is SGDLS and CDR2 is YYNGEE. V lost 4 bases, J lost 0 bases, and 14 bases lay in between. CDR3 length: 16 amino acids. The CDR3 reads CASSYLQYCSNQPQHF. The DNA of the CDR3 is TGTGCCAGCAGCTACCTACAGTACTGTAGCAATCAGCCCCAGCATTTT. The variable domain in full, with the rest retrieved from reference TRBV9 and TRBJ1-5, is DSGVTQTPKHLITATGQRVTLRCSPRSGDLSVYWYQQSLDQGLQFLIQYYNGEERAKGNILERFSAQQFPDLHSELNLSSLELGDSALYFCASSYLQYCSNQPQHFGDGTRLSIL.

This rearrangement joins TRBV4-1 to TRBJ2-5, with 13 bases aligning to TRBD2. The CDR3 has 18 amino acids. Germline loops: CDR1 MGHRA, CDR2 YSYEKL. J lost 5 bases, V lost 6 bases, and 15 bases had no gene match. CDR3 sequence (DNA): TGCGCCAGCAGGCCCGGGCGGGTGGGACTAGCGGGGCGGGAGACCCAGTACTTC. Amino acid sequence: CASRPGRVGLAGRETQYF.

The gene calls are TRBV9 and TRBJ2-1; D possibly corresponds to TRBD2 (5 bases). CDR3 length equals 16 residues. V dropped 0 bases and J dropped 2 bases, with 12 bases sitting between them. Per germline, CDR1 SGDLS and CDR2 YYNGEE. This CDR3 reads CASSVATSGPYNEQFF. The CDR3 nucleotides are TGTGCCAGCAGCGTAGCTACAAGCGGCCCCTACAATGAGCAGTTCTTC.

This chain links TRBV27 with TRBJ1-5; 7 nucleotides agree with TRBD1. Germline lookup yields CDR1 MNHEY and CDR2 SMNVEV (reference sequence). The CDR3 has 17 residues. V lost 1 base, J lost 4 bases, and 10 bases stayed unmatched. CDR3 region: CASSLLFRDRDNQPQHF. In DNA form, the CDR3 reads TGTGCCAGCAGTTTATTGTTCCGAGACAGGGATAATCAGCCCCAGCATTTT.

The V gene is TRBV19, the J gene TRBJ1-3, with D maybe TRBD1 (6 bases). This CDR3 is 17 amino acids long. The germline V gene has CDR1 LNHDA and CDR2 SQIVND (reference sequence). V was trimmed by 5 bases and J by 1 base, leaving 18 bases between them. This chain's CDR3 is CASSPRADTGSGNTIYF. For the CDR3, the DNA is TGTGCCAGTAGTCCCAGGGCAGATACAGGGTCTGGAAACACCATATATTTT.

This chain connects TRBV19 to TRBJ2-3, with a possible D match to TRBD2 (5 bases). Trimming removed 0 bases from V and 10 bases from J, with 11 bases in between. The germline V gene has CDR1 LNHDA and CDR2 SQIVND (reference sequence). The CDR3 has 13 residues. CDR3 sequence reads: CASSIDGESAQYF. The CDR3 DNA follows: TGTGCCAGTAGTATAGATGGGGAGTCGGCGCAGTATTTT. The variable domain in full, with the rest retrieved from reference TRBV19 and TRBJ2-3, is DGGITQSPKYLFRKEGQNVTLSCEQNLNHDAMYWYRQDPGQGLRLIYYSQIVNDFQKGDIAEGYSVSREKKESFPLTVTSAQKNPTAFYLCASSIDGESAQYFGPGTRLTVL.